This T cell receptor beta chain was profiled in a study of vaccination and CD4 T cells after COVID-19. A word on this clonotype: Antigen unknown.

The study's findings and limits: Clonotypes reactive to SARS-CoV-2 had a median that went up from roughly 21 to 40, but not significantly.

Sequenced with the Oncomine TCR Beta short-read assay was DNA taken from cultured CD4+ T cells. In TCRdb, the PCR reads were re-called with MiXCR into one record per CDR3 protein. The sample holds about 11,000 distinct CDR3 sequences; around 26% are singletons and the top ten take 20% to 30%. Deletions cut 2 bases from V and 3 bases from J, with 13 bases between. This CDR3 has 15 amino acids. Germline CDR1 reads LNHNV; CDR2 reads YYDKDF (reference sequence). Treatment noted: approximately 10-day PBMC culture with coronavirus spike peptide pools or control peptides (ViraFEST assay). This sequence originates from a human donor with COVID-19. The sample consisted of cultured CD4+ T cells from blood. The chain uses TRBV15 and TRBJ2-5; the D gene is possibly TRBD1 (5 bases). DNA for the CDR3: TGTGCCACCAGCAGACAGGGCATTCAGGAAGAGACCCAGTACTTC. Its translation is CATSRQGIQEETQYF.